Shown below are 14 T cell receptor beta chains from a single sample sequenced in a study of control samples from healthy donors and cancer patients. TCRdb's copy holds only in-frame clones and misses some; the assay was immunoSEQ multiplex PCR. Among 100,000 to 150,000 clones listed, about 88% were seen once. Material: blood. The receptors come from a middle-aged man in good health.

This clone has only a few counts. The chain carries TRBV7-2 and TRBJ2-3, with TRBD2 identical over 14 bases. J lost 2 bases, V lost 6 bases, and 7 bases had no gene match. The CDR3 totals 17 residues. Germline V gene sequence: CDR1 SGHTA, CDR2 FQGNSA. The chain's CDR3 is CASRPPGLAGATDTQYF. CDR3 DNA: TGTGCCAGCAGGCCGCCGGGACTAGCGGGGGCCACAGATACGCAGTATTTT.

V usage is TRBV28 and J usage is TRBJ2-1; D gene unclear. Trimming left V 3 bases short and J 7 bases short, with 7 bases between. The germline CDR1 and CDR2 sequences are MDHEN and SYDVKM. The CDR3 runs 12 residues. The chain's CDR3 is CASSFLSNEQFF. Written as DNA, the CDR3 is TGTGCCAGCAGTTTCCTGTCGAATGAGCAGTTCTTC.

This chain joins TRBV3-1 (or the pseudogene TRBV3-2) and TRBJ2-7; TRBD1 matches 7 bases. The V gene's germline CDR1 is LGHDT and CDR2 YNNKEL (reference sequence). The CDR3 totals 16 residues. The junction had 11 bases not matched to a gene; V was cut back by 4 bases and J by 2 bases. CDR3 sequence (DNA): TGTGCCAGCAGCCCAGAGGGGCAGGGGGTGACCTACGAGCAGTACTTC. Its translation: CASSPEGQGVTYEQYF.

The chain combines TRBV25-1 with TRBJ2-7; possibly TRBD1 for D (6 bases). Trimming left V 3 bases short and J 3 bases short, with 12 bases between. Per germline, CDR1 MGHDK and CDR2 SYGVNS. The CDR3 covers 14 residues. DNA for the CDR3: TGTGCCAGCAGTGAGTCACAGGGCTTCTACGAGCAGTACTTC. Translated: CASSESQGFYEQYF.

The V gene is TRBV5-1, the J gene TRBJ1-1; no reliable D call. Germline CDR1 reads SGHRS; CDR2 reads YFSETQ. V was pared by 0 bases and J by 6 bases, with 18 bases between. The CDR3 length is 16 residues. The CDR3 DNA reads as TGCGCCAGCAGCTTGGGATTTTCCGGATTTGCGGCTGAAGCTTTCTTT. Amino acids: CASSLGFSGFAAEAFF. Together with reference TRBV5-1 and TRBJ1-1, the CDR3 gives the full variable domain: KAGVTQTPRYLIKTRGQQVTLSCSPISGHRSVSWYQQTPGQGLQFLFEYFSETQRNKGNFPGRFSGRQFSNSRSEMNVSTLELGDSALYLCASSLGFSGFAAEAFFGQGTRLTVV.

This clone was seen a single time. The gene calls are TRBV27 and TRBJ2-1, with D uncertain. V dropped 6 bases and J dropped 3 bases, with 3 bases sitting between them. CDR1 is MNHEY, CDR2 SMNVEV, per germline (reference sequence). The CDR3 spans 11 residues. CDR3 amino acids: CASSRYNEQFF. The DNA of the CDR3 is TGTGCCAGCAGCCGCTACAATGAGCAGTTCTTC.

The chain recombines TRBV11-3 with TRBJ2-5, with 8 bases identical to TRBD2. Per the germline V gene, CDR1 is SGHNT and CDR2 is YENEEA. The CDR3 is 14 residues long. J lost 6 bases, V lost 5 bases, and 8 bases had no gene match. CDR3: CASSQSGGVKTQYF. CDR3 in DNA: TGTGCCAGCAGCCAGTCGGGGGGGGTCAAGACCCAGTACTTC. Based on the CDR3 plus reference TRBV11-3 and TRBJ2-5, the full variable domain is EAGVVQSPRYKIIEKKQPVAFWCNPISGHNTLYWYLQNLGQGPELLIRYENEEAVDDSQLPKDRFSAERLKGVDSTLKIQPAELGDSAVYLCASSQSGGVKTQYFGPGTRLLVL.

The rearrangement uses TRBV6-4 and TRBJ2-3, with 8 positions matching TRBD2. The CDR3 runs 15 residues. The V gene's germline CDR1 is MRHNA and CDR2 SNTAGT. The trim removed 5 bases at V and 4 bases at J, leaving 8 bases unmatched. This CDR3 is CASSPTSDGADTQYF. The CDR3 bases are TGTGCCAGCAGTCCGACTAGCGATGGGGCAGATACGCAGTATTTT.

The chain uses TRBV2 and TRBJ1-4; unclear D gene. Trimming took off 6 bases at V and 9 bases at J, with 8 bases between the two ends. In germline, CDR1 is SNHLY, CDR2 FYNNEI. The CDR3 covers 11 residues. The CDR3 here is CASRVDQKLFF. CDR3 DNA sequence: TGTGCCAGCAGGGTGGACCAAAAACTGTTTTTT. The full variable domain, in which reference TRBV2 and TRBJ1-4 provide the parts outside the CDR3, is EPEVTQTPSHQVTQMGQEVILRCVPISNHLYFYWYRQILGQKVEFLVSFYNNEISEKSEIFDDQFSVERPDGSNFTLKIRSTKLEDSAMYFCASRVDQKLFFGSGTQLSVL.

This rearrangement joins TRBV6-5 to TRBJ1-1, with 8 bases fitting TRBD1. Germline lookup yields CDR1 MNHEY and CDR2 SVGAGI. The ends lost 4 bases at V and 0 bases at J; junction bases unmatched: 4. The CDR3 covers 15 residues. This CDR3 reads CASSSTGALNTEAFF. The DNA for the CDR3 is TGTGCCAGCAGTTCGACAGGGGCCTTGAACACTGAAGCTTTCTTT.

The chain uses TRBV2 and TRBJ1-2, with a tentative D call TRBD1 (5 bases). CDR3 length: 15 amino acids. Germline assignment: CDR1 SNHLY and CDR2 FYNNEI. Trimming shortened V by 4 bases and J by 4 bases, and 16 bases separated the two germline ends. This CDR3 is CASSVSREFGYGYTF. The CDR3 coding sequence is TGTGCCAGCAGTGTTTCCAGGGAGTTTGGCTATGGCTACACCTTC.

The CDR3, as DNA: TGTGCCAGCAGCAATGTTGAGGGGATGAACACTGAAGCTTTCTTT. Translation gives CASSNVEGMNTEAFF. The V and J genes are TRBV21-1 and TRBJ1-1. TRBV21-1 is flagged as a pseudogene. The CDR3 is 15 amino acids.

The chain is built from TRBV10-3 and TRBJ1-2; D possibly corresponds to TRBD1 (5 bases). This CDR3 is 15 amino acids long. V was pared by 5 bases and J by 5 bases, with 18 bases between. Per germline, CDR1 ENHRY and CDR2 SYGVKD. The CDR3 DNA follows: TGTGCCATCAGTCGCCATTCCGGGACGGATTATGGCTACACCTTC. It translates to CAISRHSGTDYGYTF.

The rearrangement uses TRBV7-6 and TRBJ2-3; 11 bases fit TRBD2. The CDR3 has 15 amino acids. CDR1 SGHVS and CDR2 FNYEAQ come from the germline V gene. The V gene end was trimmed by 5 bases and the J gene end by 3 bases; junction bases not matched to a gene: 4. This CDR3 reads CASSKLAGVTDTQYF. As DNA, the CDR3 is TGTGCCAGCAGCAAACTAGCGGGGGTGACAGATACGCAGTATTTT.